Here is one TCR beta chain with its context. Its antigen is undetermined. Germline CDR1 SNHLY, CDR2 FYNNEI. CDR3 size: 14 residues. Unmatched junction bases numbered 6, after V lost 7 bases and J lost 3 bases. The data are from a study of beta chain features in type 1 diabetes. Broader study findings: Shorter TCRB CDR3s, moderately but significantly so, marked every one of the four CD4+ subsets in Type 1 diabetes patients. Shorter templates might be favored by PCR, and equally so in patients and in controls. A closer apparent resemblance between naive, central memory and Treg TCRB repertoires was seen in patients than in healthy donors.

The study reverse transcribed the entire isolated RNA, so it sequenced expressed TCRB transcripts. Libraries were prepared by immunoSEQ multiplex PCR; TCRdb keeps only in-frame clonotypes and omits some of them. The sample lists some 250,000 clones, roughly 10% occurring once. The TCR originated in a man in his thirties or forties with type 1 diabetes. Sequencing used naive CD4+ T cells from blood. This chain connects TRBV2 to TRBJ1-5, with 7 bases fitting TRBD1. The CDR3 loop reads CASTEGQFNQPQHF. The DNA of the CDR3 is TGTGCCAGCACCGAGGGACAGTTCAATCAGCCCCAGCATTTT.